The clone carrying this TCR beta chain turned up a few times. The sample belongs to a study of T cells in Graves' hyperthyroidism and ophthalmopathy. On the study more broadly: Peripheral blood sampling occurred at initial diagnosis, before any treatment.

TCR beta CDR3 regions were amplified from RNA transcripts. The study used the HTBI primer set for a first-round RT-PCR of the TCR CDR3. TCRdb redid the calling of the multiplex PCR reads with MiXCR, one entry per CDR3 protein. Of about 400,000 distinct CDR3 sequences in the sample, about an eighth were seen once. The CDR3 spans 14 residues. In germline, CDR1 is KGHSH, CDR2 LQKENI. The ends were cut back, 3 bases at V and 2 bases at J, with 10 bases in the middle. Cells are PBMCs isolated from approximately 9.2 ml of fresh blood. This sequence joins TRBV18 and TRBJ1-1; D is possibly TRBD1 (5 bases). The TCR comes from a man aged 50-59 years with Graves' ophthalmopathy. Sample: blood. CDR3 loop: CASSPKQDNTEAFF. The DNA for the CDR3 is TGTGCCAGCTCACCCAAACAGGACAACACTGAAGCTTTCTTT. Supplemented by reference TRBV18 and TRBJ1-1, the full variable domain reads NAGVMQNPRHLVRRRGQEARLRCSPMKGHSHVYWYRQLPEEGLKFMVYLQKENIIDESGMPKERFSAEFPKEGPSILRIQQVVRGDSAAYFCASSPKQDNTEAFFGQGTRLTVV.